Reported below is one T cell receptor beta chain. This entry comes from a study of T cell responses to AZD1222 COVID-19 vaccine. The method was immunoSEQ multiplex PCR; TCRdb's version includes in-frame clones alone and lacks a portion of them. The sample shows 150,000 to 200,000 clones, around 90% of them seen only once. Trimming removed 5 bases from V and 4 bases from J, with 20 bases in between. Germline V CDR1 and CDR2: SGHTA, FQGNSA. This CDR3 contains 16 residues. The sequence came from an adult who received the AZD1222 COVID-19 vaccine. The chain is built from TRBV7-2 and TRBJ2-5; TRBD2 might be the D (5 bases). The specimen comprised peripheral blood, sampled 28 days after the second AZD1222 dose. CDR3 residues: CASSRLGPRGPETQYF. In nucleotides, the CDR3 is TGTGCCAGCAGCCGCCTGGGTCCCCGGGGTCCAGAGACCCAGTACTTC.